This T cell receptor (beta chain) was recorded in a study of blood T cell repertoires in COVID-19. TCRdb keeps only in-frame clones here, not all; method: immunoSEQ multiplex PCR. The data contain 120,000 or so clones, over 75% of them singletons. The sample comprised peripheral blood. This clonotype was obtained from a man older than 75 with active or convalescent COVID-19.

CDR3 amino acids: CASSLRVTGGNQPQHF. In nucleotides, the CDR3 is TGTGCCAGCAGCTTGAGGGTAACGGGGGGCAATCAGCCCCAGCATTTT. This sequence joins TRBV27 and TRBJ1-5; D possibly corresponds to TRBD1 (5 bases). Germline loops: CDR1 MNHEY, CDR2 SMNVEV (reference sequence). This CDR3 has 16 amino acids. V was shortened by 6 bases and J by 2 bases, with 17 bases between the two germline ends.